A single sample is the source of the 17 T cell receptor beta chains below, sequenced in a study of T-cell reconstitution after alpha-beta-depleted transplantation in children. Researchers prepared the TCRbeta library using unique molecular identifiers, the study reports. MiXCR was run by TCRdb on the PCR reads, yielding one entry per CDR3 protein. The sample shows around 270,000 distinct CDR3 sequences, 10% of them seen only once. The specimen comprised PBMCs, sampled before TCRalphabeta/CD19-depleted stem cell transplant. The receptors were sampled from a boy in the first two years of life with acute myeloid leukemia, due to receive a stem cell transplant.

Ten or more counts support this clonotype. The chain employs TRBV3-1 and TRBJ2-7, with D possibly being TRBD1 (6 bases). Germline V gives CDR1 LGHDT, CDR2 YNNKEL (reference sequence). Trimming took 2 bases from V and 4 from J, leaving 9 bases between them. The CDR3 length is 13 residues. DNA for the CDR3: TGTGCCAGCAGCCAACTACAGGGTTACGAGCAGTACTTC. This gives the protein CASSQLQGYEQYF.

This clonotype occurred many times. The chain is built from TRBV29-1 and TRBJ1-1; perhaps TRBD1 as D (5 bases). Trimming removed 5 bases from V and 2 bases from J, with 12 bases in between. Looked up from germline, CDR1 is SQVTM and CDR2 is ANQGSEA. The CDR3 has 13 residues. CDR3 region: CSVRGILNTEAFF. The CDR3 DNA reads TGCAGCGTTCGGGGGATTTTAAACACTGAAGCTTTCTTT.

At least ten counts were recorded for this clonotype. The chain recombines TRBV7-3 with TRBJ1-6, with D maybe TRBD1 (5 bases). The CDR3 loop spans 13 amino acids. V lost 5 bases, J lost 9 bases, and 11 bases lay in between. CDR1 is SGHTA, CDR2 FQGTGA, per germline. The CDR3 DNA reads TGTGCCAGCAGCCCCTTCCAGGGTTCACCCCTCCACTTT. Translating it yields CASSPFQGSPLHF.

This clonotype was seen many times. The J gene is TRBJ1-5, the V gene TRBV24-1; TRBD1 matches 9 bases. CDR3 size: 17 residues. The germline CDR1 and CDR2 sequences are KGHDR and SFDVKD. The V gene end was trimmed by 2 bases and the J gene end by 3 bases; junction bases not matched to a gene: 7. The CDR3, as DNA: TGTGCCACCAGTGATTCCCCGGGACAGGGCCTCAATCAGCCCCAGCATTTT. Its protein is CATSDSPGQGLNQPQHF.

The table lists this clonotype with many counts. CDR3 in amino acids: CATSDRGPNTGELFF. The CDR3, as DNA: TGTGCCACCAGCGACAGGGGCCCGAACACCGGGGAGCTGTTTTTT. The V and J genes are TRBV15 and TRBJ2-2, with 8 nucleotides matching TRBD1. There are 15 residues in the CDR3. Germline CDR1 and CDR2: LNHNV and YYDKDF (reference sequence). The V segment lost 5 bases and the J segment 0 bases; nucleotides outside the gene matches: 2.

This clonotype came up many times. V gene TRBV20-1 combines with J gene TRBJ2-5; possible D gene TRBD1, 5 bases. V was cut by 0 bases and J by 2 bases, with 10 bases left in between. The V gene's germline CDR1 is DFQATT and CDR2 SNEGSKA (reference sequence). CDR3 length: 14 amino acids. The CDR3 DNA reads as TGCAGTGCTAGAGATCGGACACAGCAAGAGACCCAGTACTTC. It specifies CSARDRTQQETQYF.

This clonotype was seen more than once but under ten times. In DNA form, the CDR3 reads TGTGCCAGCAGCTTGCTTCGACAGTCAAGGAGCTCCTACGAGCAGTACTTC. Translating it yields CASSLLRQSRSSYEQYF. This sequence joins TRBV5-4 and TRBJ2-7; possibly TRBD1 for D (5 bases). CDR3 length: 17 amino acids. Trimming cost V 1 base and J 0 bases, with 17 bases left between them. Germline V CDR1 and CDR2: SGHNT, YYREEE (reference sequence).

This clonotype was observed at least ten times. V is TRBV19 and J is TRBJ2-3; 13 nucleotides agree with TRBD2. With V trimmed by 4 bases and J by 7 bases, 8 bases remained unmatched. The CDR3 spans 16 residues. The germline gives CDR1 LNHDA, CDR2 SQIVND (reference sequence). CDR3 region: CASSTQGLAGEYTQYF. The CDR3 DNA reads TGTGCCAGTAGTACCCAAGGACTAGCGGGAGAATATACGCAGTATTTT.

A few counts support this clonotype. This chain uses TRBV20-1 with TRBJ2-7, with D perhaps TRBD1 (5 bases). V was trimmed by 3 bases and J by 3 bases, leaving 6 bases between them. This CDR3 has 11 amino acids. The germline V gene encodes CDR1 DFQATT and CDR2 SNEGSKA (reference sequence). The CDR3 reads CSASRVYEQYF. CDR3 DNA sequence: TGCAGTGCTAGCAGGGTCTACGAGCAGTACTTC.

This clonotype has a handful of counts. CDR3 protein: CASSFMGNSGNTIYF. DNA of the CDR3: TGTGCCAGCAGCTTCATGGGTAACTCTGGAAACACCATATATTTT. The genes are TRBV7-2 and TRBJ1-3, with unresolved D. The V end lost 3 bases, the J end lost 0 bases, and 9 bases lay between the germline ends. Germline V gene data show CDR1 as SGHTA and CDR2 as FQGNSA. This CDR3 region has 15 residues.

This clonotype was observed many times. V and J are TRBV7-2 and TRBJ2-7; 9 bases agree with TRBD2. CDR1 and CDR2 from the germline V gene are SGHTA and FQGNSA. The length of the CDR3 is 16 residues. V lost 0 bases, J lost 5 bases, and 8 bases stayed unmatched. The CDR3 sequence: CASSLASAGGIDEQYF. Written as DNA, the CDR3 is TGTGCCAGCAGCTTAGCATCAGCGGGAGGAATCGACGAGCAGTACTTC.

This clonotype was seen more than once but under ten times. This chain links TRBV4-3 with TRBJ2-1; a possible D gene is TRBD1 (5 bases). CDR3 length equals 14 residues. The V end lost 5 bases, the J end lost 9 bases, and 17 bases lay between the germline ends. Germline V gene lookup returns CDR1 LGHNA and CDR2 YSLEER. The CDR3 DNA follows: TGCGCCAGCAGCTGGGATGCAACAGGCCTTGAGCAGTTCTTC. This gives the protein CASSWDATGLEQFF.

This clonotype came up a few times. The chain links TRBV27 to TRBJ1-2, with 11 bases matching TRBD1. V dropped 7 bases and J dropped 3; count of bases not matched to a gene: 7. Germline-derived CDR1 and CDR2 are MNHEY and SMNVEV (reference sequence). CDR3 size: 15 residues. CDR3 DNA: TGTGCCAGCAAGCGGACAGGGGGCGCGTACTATGGCTACACCTTC. It codes for CASKRTGGAYYGYTF.

The rearrangement links TRBV20-1 to TRBJ2-1; D not certain. Deletions cut 3 bases from V and 3 bases from J, with 6 bases between. CDR3 length: 12 amino acids. Germline lookup yields CDR1 DFQATT and CDR2 SNEGSKA (reference sequence). This CDR3 reads CSASGYYNEQFF. The CDR3 nucleotides are TGCAGTGCTAGCGGCTACTACAATGAGCAGTTCTTC.

The sample holds many counts of this clonotype. CDR3 loop: CASSQEAGVSSYNEQFF. CDR3 in DNA: TGTGCCAGCAGCCAAGAGGCAGGGGTCAGCTCCTACAATGAGCAGTTCTTC. The chain combines TRBV3-1 with TRBJ2-1, with D perhaps matching TRBD1 (6 bases). The germline CDR1 and CDR2 sequences are LGHDT and YNNKEL (reference sequence). The CDR3 sequence is 17 residues long. The ends were cut back, 0 bases at V and 0 bases at J, with 12 bases in the middle.

In the case of this clonotype: Just one base apart from a much larger clone, this may be a read error. The chain couples TRBV11-2 to TRBJ2-2, with 8 bases matching TRBD1. Germline V gene lookup returns CDR1 SGHAT and CDR2 FQNNGV. The CDR3 spans 15 residues. J lost 5 bases, V lost 5 bases, and 7 bases had no gene match. The CDR3 bases are TGTGCCAGCAGCCGGCCAGGGGGCGTTACCGGGGAGCTGTTTTTT. This sequence encodes CASSRPGGVTGELFF.

In this sample, this clonotype turned up a few times. This chain joins TRBV20-1 and TRBJ1-5; 9 bases are shared with TRBD1. This CDR3 region has 13 residues. The germline gives CDR1 DFQATT, CDR2 SNEGSKA (reference sequence). V lost 3 bases to trimming and J lost 5 bases; unmatched junction nucleotides: 2. CDR3 sequence reads: CSASTGGHQPQHF. CDR3 in DNA: TGCAGTGCTAGTACAGGGGGCCATCAGCCCCAGCATTTT.